The entry below describes one TCR beta chain. TCRdb's table, derived via immunoSEQ multiplex PCR, lists solely in-frame clones and lacks some. The sample has about 33,000 clones; roughly nine tenths are singletons. This record belongs to a study of T cell changes during pregnancy in multiple sclerosis. The sequence was collected from a female donor in good health, enrolled as a control in a pregnancy study. Specimen: CD4+ T cells from peripheral blood mononuclear cells, collected in the third trimester of pregnancy.

The CDR3 is CASTGTGNTIYF. The CDR3 nucleotides read TGTGCCAGCACGGGGACTGGAAACACCATATATTTT. The J gene is TRBJ1-3, the V gene TRBV6-5; D uncertain. CDR3 length equals 12 residues. Germline V gene sequence: CDR1 MNHEY, CDR2 SVGAGI. Trimming left V 7 bases short and J 2 bases short, with 6 bases between.